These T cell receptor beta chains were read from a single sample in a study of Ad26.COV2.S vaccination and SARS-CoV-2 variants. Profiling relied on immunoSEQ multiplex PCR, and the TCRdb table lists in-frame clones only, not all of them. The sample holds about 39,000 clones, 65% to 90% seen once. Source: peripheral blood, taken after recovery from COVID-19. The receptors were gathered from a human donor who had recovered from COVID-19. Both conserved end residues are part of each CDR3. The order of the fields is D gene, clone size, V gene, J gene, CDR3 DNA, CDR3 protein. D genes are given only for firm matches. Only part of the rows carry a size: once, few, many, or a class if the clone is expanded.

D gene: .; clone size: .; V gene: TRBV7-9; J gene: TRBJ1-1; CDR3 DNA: TGTGCCAGCAGCTTCGAAACAGCGAACACTGAAGCTTTCTTT; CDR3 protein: CASSFETANTEAFF
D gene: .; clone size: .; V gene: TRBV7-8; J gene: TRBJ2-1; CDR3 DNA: TGTGCCAGCAGCCCGAGCCTTGAACGTTCCTACAATGAGCAGTTCTTC; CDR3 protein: CASSPSLERSYNEQFF
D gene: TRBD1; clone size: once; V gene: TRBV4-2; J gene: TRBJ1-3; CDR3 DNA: TGTGCCAGCAGCCAAGATAGTAGACAGGGGGCTGGAAACACCATATATTTT; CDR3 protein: CASSQDSRQGAGNTIYF
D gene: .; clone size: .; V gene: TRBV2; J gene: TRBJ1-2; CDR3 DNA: TGTGCCAGCAGTGAACAGGTGGCTAACTATGGCTACACCTTC; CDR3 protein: CASSEQVANYGYTF
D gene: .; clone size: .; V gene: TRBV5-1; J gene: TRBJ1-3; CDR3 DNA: TGCGCCAGCGCCCAACGGGAACAGGGAAGCGGGAGCACCATATATTTT; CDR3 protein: CASAQREQGSGSTIYF
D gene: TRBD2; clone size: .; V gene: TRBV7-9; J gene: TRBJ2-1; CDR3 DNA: TGTGCCAGCAGCCGCAGGACTAGCGGGACCTACAATGAGCAGTTCTTC; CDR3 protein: CASSRRTSGTYNEQFF
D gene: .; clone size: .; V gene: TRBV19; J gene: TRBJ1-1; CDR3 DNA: TGTGCCAGTAGTGTCTTTGGGGCCGGGAACACTGAAGCTTTCTTT; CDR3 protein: CASSVFGAGNTEAFF
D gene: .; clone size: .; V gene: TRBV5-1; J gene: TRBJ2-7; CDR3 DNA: TGCGCCAGCAGCTTCGTCGACGGGAGTGGATACGAGCAGTACTTC; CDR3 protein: CASSFVDGSGYEQYF
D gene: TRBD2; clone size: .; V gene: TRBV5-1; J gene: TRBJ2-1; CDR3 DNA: TGCGCCAGCAGCAAGGTAGCGGGATACAATGAGCAGTTCTTC; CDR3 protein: CASSKVAGYNEQFF
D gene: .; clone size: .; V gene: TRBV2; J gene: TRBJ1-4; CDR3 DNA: TGTGCCAGCAGGGCGGGGACCTCCTTATTGCGGGAAAAACTGTTTTTT; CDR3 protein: CASRAGTSLLREKLFF
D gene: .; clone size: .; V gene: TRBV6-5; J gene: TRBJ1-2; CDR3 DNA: TGTGCCAGCAGTTACTCGATCGAAGGGAACGGCTACACCTTC; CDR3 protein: CASSYSIEGNGYTF
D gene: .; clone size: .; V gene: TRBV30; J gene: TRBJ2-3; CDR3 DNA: TGTGCCTGGAGTGTATGGGGGAGAGATACGCAGTATTTT; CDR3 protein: CAWSVWGRDTQYF
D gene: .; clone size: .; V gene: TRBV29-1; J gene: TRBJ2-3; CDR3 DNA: TGCAGCGTTGAGCCTTTGGATACGCAGTATTTT; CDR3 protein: CSVEPLDTQYF
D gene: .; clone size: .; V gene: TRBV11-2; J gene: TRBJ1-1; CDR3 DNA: TGTGCCAGCAGCTTACAACGGGGGAACACTGAAGCTTTCTTT; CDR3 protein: CASSLQRGNTEAFF
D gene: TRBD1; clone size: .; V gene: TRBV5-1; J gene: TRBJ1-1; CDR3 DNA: TGCGCCAGCATAGACAGGGACGAGGCTGACACTGAAGCTTTCTTT; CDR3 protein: CASIDRDEADTEAFF
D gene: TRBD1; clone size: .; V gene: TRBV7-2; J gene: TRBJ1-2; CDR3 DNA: TGTGCCAGCAGCCCAAGGACAGGCTATGGCTACACCTTC; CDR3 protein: CASSPRTGYGYTF
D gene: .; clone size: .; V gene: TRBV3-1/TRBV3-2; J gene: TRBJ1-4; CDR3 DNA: TGTGCCAGCAGCCTGCGTGGAACAGTTGAAAAACTGTTTTTT; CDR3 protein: CASSLRGTVEKLFF
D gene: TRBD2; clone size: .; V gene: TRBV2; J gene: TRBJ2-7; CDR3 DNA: TGTGCCACCACCGCGAGGAGTACAGCGGGAGAATGGCGCTACGAGCAGTACTTC; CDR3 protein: CATTARSTAGEWRYEQYF
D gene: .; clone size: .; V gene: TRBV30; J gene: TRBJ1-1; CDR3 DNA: TGTGCCTGGAGAGAACTCGCACGACAGGATGAAGCTTTCTTT; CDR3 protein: CAWRELARQDEAFF
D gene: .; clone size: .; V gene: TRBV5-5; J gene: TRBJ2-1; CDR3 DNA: TGTGCCAGCAGCTTGGAACCCTCCTCCTACAATGAGCAGTTCTTC; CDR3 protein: CASSLEPSSYNEQFF
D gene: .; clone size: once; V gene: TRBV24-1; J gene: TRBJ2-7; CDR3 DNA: TGTGCCACCAGTGATTTTTCAGCGGGTGGCTCCTACGAGCAGTACTTC; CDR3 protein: CATSDFSAGGSYEQYF
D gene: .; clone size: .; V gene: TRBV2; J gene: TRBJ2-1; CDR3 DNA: TGTGCCAGCAGTGCAGACAGAAACAATGAGCAGTTCTTC; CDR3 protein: CASSADRNNEQFF
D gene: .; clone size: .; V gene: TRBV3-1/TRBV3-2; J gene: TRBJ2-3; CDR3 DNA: TGTGCCAGCAGCCAAGATAACGAAGATACGCAGTATTTT; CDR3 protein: CASSQDNEDTQYF
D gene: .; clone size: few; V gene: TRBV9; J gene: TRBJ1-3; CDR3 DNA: TGTGCCAGCAGCGTATGGACAGAGAGCTCTGGAAACACCATATATTTT; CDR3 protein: CASSVWTESSGNTIYF
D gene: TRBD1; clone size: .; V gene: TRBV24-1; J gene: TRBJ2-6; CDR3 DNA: TGTGCCACCAGTAGGACAGGGGGCGCGTCTGGGGCCAACGTCCTGACTTTC; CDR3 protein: CATSRTGGASGANVLTF
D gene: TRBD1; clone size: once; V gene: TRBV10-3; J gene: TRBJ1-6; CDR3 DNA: TGTGCCATCAGGGCCACAAAGGGACAGACTAATTCACCCCTCCACTTT; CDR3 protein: CAIRATKGQTNSPLHF
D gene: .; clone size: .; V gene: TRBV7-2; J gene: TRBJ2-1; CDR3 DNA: TGTGCCAGCAGCTTTAAAGGTCCCAATGAGCAGTTCTTC; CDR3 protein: CASSFKGPNEQFF
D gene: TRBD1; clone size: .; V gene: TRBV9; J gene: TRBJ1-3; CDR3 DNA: TGTGCCAGCAGCCCACAGGGGTCCTCCTCTGGAAACACCATATATTTT; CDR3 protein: CASSPQGSSSGNTIYF
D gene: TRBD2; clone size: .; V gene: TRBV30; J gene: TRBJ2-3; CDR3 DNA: TGTGCCTGGAGTATTCAGCGGGAGCAAAGAGATACGCAGTATTTT; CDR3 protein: CAWSIQREQRDTQYF
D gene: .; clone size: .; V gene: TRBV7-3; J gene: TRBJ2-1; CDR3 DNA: TGTGCCAGCAGCTCGAGCTCCTACAATGAGCAGTTCTTC; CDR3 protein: CASSSSSYNEQFF
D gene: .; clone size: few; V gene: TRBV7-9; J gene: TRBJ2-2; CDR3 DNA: TGTGCCAGCAGCCTAGACACCGGGGAGCTGTTTTTT; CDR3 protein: CASSLDTGELFF
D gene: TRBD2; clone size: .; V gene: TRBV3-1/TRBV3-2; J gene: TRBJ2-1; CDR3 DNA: TGTGCCAGCAGCTTGACTAGCGGAAGCTCCTACAATGAGCAGTTCTTC; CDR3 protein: CASSLTSGSSYNEQFF
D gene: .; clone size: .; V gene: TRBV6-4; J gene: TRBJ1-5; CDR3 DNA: TGTGCCAGCAGTGTGGCAGTGGGTCAGCCCCAGCATTTT; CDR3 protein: CASSVAVGQPQHF
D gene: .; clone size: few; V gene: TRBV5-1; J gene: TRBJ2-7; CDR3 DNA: TGCGCCAGCAGCGACGGAACCTCAAGCTCCTACGAGCAGTACTTC; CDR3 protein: CASSDGTSSSYEQYF
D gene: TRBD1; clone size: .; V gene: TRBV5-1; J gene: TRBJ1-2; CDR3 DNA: TGCGCCAGCAGCCAAAGCCTTTCCGGACAGGGGGATGGCTACACCTTC; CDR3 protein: CASSQSLSGQGDGYTF
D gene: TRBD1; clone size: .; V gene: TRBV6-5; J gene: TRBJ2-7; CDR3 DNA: TGTGCCAGCAGCAGGACAGGGGCCTACGAGCAGTACTTC; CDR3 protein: CASSRTGAYEQYF